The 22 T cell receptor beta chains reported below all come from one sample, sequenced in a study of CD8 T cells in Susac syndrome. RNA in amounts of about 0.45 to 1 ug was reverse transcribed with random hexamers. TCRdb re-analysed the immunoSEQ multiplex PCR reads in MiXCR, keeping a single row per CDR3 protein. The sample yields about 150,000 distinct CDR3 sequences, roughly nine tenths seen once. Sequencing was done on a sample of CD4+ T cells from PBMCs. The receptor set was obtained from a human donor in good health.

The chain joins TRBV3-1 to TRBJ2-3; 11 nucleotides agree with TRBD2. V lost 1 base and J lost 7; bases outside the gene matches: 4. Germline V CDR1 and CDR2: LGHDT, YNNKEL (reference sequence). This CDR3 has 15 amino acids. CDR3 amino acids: CASSQGLAGGNTQYF. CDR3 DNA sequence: TGTGCCAGCAGCCAAGGGCTAGCGGGGGGAAATACGCAGTATTTT.

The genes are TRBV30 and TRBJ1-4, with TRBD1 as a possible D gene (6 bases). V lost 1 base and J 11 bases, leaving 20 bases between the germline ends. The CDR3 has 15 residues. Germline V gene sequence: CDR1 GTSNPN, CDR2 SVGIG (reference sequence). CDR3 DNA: TGTGCCTGGAGTGCCCCGGGACACCAAAGAGAGAAACTGTTTTTT. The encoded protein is CAWSAPGHQREKLFF.

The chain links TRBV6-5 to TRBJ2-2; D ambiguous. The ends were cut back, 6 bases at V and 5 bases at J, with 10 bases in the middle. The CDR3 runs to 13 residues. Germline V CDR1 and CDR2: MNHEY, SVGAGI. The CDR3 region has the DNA TGTGCCAGCAGCTCTGATAAGACCGGGGAGCTGTTTTTT. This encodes CASSSDKTGELFF.

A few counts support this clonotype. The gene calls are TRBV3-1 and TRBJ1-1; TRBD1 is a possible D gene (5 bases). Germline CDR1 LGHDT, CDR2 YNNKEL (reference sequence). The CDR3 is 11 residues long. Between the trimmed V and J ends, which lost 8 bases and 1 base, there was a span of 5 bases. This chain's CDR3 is CASQGNTEAFF. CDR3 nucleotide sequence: TGTGCCAGCCAGGGGAACACTGAAGCTTTCTTT.

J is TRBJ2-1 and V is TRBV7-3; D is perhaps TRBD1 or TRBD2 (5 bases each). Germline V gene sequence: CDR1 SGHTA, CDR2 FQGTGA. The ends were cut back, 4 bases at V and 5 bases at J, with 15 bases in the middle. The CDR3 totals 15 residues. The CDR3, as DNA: TGTGCCAGCAGCTCTACCGGTGGGACCCACAATGAGCAGTTCTTC. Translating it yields CASSSTGGTHNEQFF.

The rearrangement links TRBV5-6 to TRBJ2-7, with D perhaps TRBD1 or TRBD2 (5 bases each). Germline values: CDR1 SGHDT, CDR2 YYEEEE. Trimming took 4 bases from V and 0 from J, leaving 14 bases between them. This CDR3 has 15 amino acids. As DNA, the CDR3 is TGTGCCAGCAGCCCGGGACCGTCGAGCTCCTACGAGCAGTACTTC. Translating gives CASSPGPSSSYEQYF.

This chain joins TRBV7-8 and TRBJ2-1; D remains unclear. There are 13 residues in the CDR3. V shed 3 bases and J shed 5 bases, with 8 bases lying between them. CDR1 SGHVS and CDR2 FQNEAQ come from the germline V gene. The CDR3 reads CASSFGQDNEQFF. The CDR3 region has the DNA TGTGCCAGCAGCTTTGGGCAGGACAATGAGCAGTTCTTC.

The chain's CDR3 is CASSSGLAGLDTQYF. The CDR3 bases are TGTGCCAGCAGCTCCGGACTAGCGGGACTGGATACGCAGTATTTT. The V gene is TRBV7-9, the J gene TRBJ2-3; the match to TRBD2 covers 12 bases. The V gene end was trimmed by 4 bases and the J gene end by 6 bases; junction bases not matched to a gene: 5. CDR3 length: 15 residues. The germline CDR1 and CDR2 sequences are SEHNR and FQNEAQ (reference sequence).

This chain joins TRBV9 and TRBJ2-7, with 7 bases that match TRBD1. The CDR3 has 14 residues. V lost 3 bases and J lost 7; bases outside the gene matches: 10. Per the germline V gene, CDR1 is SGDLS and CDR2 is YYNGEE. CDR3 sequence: CASSAGTDLGEQYF. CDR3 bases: TGTGCCAGCAGCGCCGGGACAGATCTGGGAGAGCAGTACTTC.

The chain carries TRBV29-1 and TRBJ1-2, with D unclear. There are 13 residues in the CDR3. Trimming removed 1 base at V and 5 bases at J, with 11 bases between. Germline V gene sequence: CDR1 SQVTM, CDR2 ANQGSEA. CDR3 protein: CSVEAPEAYGYTF. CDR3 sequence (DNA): TGCAGCGTTGAAGCCCCAGAGGCTTATGGCTACACCTTC.

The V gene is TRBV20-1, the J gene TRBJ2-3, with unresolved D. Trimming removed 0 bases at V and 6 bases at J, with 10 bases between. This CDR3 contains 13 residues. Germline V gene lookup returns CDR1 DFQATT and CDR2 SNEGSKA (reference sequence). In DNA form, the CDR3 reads TGCAGTGCTAGAGATCAAGGGCACGATACGCAGTATTTT. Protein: CSARDQGHDTQYF.

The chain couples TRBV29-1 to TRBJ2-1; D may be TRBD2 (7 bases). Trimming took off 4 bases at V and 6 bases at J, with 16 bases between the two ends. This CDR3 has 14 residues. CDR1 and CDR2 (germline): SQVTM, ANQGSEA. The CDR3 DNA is TGCAGCGTTGCGGGGGGCTTAAGGATCAATGAGCAGTTCTTC. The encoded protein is CSVAGGLRINEQFF.

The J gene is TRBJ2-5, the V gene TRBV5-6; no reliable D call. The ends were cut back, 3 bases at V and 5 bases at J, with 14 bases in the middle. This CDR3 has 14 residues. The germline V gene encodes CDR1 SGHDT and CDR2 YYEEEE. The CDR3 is CASSSVSSRETQYF. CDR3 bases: TGTGCCAGCAGCTCTGTTAGTTCCCGGGAGACCCAGTACTTC.

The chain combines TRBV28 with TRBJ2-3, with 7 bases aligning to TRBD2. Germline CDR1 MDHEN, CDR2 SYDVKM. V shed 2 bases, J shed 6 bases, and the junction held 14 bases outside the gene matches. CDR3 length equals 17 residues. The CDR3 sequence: CASSLRKSSGPGDTQYF. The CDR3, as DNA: TGTGCCAGCAGTTTAAGGAAGTCTAGCGGCCCTGGGGATACGCAGTATTTT. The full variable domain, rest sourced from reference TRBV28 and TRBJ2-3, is DVKVTQSSRYLVKRTGEKVFLECVQDMDHENMFWYRQDPGLGLRLIYFSYDVKMKEKGDIPEGYSVSREKKERFSLILESASTNQTSMYLCASSLRKSSGPGDTQYFGPGTRLTVL.

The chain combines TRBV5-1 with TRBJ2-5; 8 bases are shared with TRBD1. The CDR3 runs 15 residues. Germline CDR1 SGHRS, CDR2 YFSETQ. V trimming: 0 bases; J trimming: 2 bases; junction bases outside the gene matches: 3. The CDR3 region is CASSLGRTGQETQYF. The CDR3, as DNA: TGCGCCAGCAGCTTGGGGAGGACAGGGCAAGAGACCCAGTACTTC.

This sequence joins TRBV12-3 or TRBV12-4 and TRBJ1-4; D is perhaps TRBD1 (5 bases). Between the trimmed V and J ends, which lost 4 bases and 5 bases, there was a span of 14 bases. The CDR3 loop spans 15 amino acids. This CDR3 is CASSSNWDPNEKLFF. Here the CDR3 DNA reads TGTGCCAGCAGTTCCAATTGGGACCCGAATGAAAAACTGTTTTTT.

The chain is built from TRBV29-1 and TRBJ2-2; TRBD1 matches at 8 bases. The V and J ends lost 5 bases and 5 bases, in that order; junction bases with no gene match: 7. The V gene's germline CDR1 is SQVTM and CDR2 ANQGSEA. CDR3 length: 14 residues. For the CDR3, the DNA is TGCAGCGTTCGGGACAGGACTACTACCGGGGAGCTGTTTTTT. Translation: CSVRDRTTTGELFF.

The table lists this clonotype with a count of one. CDR3 bases: TGCGCCAGCAGCCAGACCCTTTGGGACAGGGTTAACTATGGCTACACCTTC. Translated: CASSQTLWDRVNYGYTF. The J gene is TRBJ1-2, the V gene TRBV4-3; 9 bases line up with TRBD1. V dropped 3 bases and J dropped 1; count of bases not matched to a gene: 9. The CDR3 covers 17 residues. Germline-derived CDR1 and CDR2 are LGHNA and YSLEER.

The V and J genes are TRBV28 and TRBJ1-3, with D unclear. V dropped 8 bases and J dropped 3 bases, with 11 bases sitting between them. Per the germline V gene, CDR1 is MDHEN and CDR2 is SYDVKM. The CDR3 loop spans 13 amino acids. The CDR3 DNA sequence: TGTGCCAGCTCGATACTCATTGGAAACACCATATATTTT. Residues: CASSILIGNTIYF. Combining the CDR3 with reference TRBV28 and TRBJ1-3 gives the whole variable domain DVKVTQSSRYLVKRTGEKVFLECVQDMDHENMFWYRQDPGLGLRLIYFSYDVKMKEKGDIPEGYSVSREKKERFSLILESASTNQTSMYLCASSILIGNTIYFGEGSWLTVV.

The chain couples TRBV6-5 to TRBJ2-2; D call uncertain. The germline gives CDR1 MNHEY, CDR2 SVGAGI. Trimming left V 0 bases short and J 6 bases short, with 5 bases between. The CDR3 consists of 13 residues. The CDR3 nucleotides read TGTGCCAGCAGTTACTCTCGTGCCGGGGAGCTGTTTTTT. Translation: CASSYSRAGELFF.

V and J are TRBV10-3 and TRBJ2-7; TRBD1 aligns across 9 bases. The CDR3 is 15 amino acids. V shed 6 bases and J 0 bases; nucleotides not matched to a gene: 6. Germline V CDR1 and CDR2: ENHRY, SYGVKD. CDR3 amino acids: CAIRAGTGFSYEQYF. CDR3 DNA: TGTGCCATCAGGGCGGGGACAGGGTTCTCCTACGAGCAGTACTTC.

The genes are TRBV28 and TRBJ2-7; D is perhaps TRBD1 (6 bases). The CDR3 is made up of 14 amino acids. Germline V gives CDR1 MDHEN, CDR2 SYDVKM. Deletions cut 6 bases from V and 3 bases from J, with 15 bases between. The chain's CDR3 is CASRNPDSYYEQYF. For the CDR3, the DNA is TGTGCCAGCAGGAACCCGGACAGTTACTACGAGCAGTACTTC. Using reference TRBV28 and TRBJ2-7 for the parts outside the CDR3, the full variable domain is DVKVTQSSRYLVKRTGEKVFLECVQDMDHENMFWYRQDPGLGLRLIYFSYDVKMKEKGDIPEGYSVSREKKERFSLILESASTNQTSMYLCASRNPDSYYEQYFGPGTRLTVT.